The source of this TCR beta chain is a study of blood T cell repertoires in COVID-19 (dated by TCRdb to 2019 to 2021). General notes on the study: Samples covering the acute and convalescent phases of COVID-19 were provided by collaborators in the United States, Italy and Spain. The samples were drawn from two sources: the first 160 participants of the ongoing ImmuneRACE study, and over 1,000 subjects contributed by 6 global collaborators. The material from the prospective study consisted of cDNA or gDNA derived from T cells, B-cell-depleted T cells, or PBMCs. Subjects who had been exposed to COVID-19, were actively infected with it, or had recovered from it provided the deeply sampled blood TCRbeta repertoires that made up the dataset. A de-identified subject ID, COVID-19 status, age in years and sex were almost always included in the sample metadata. The repertoires were released in a freely available public database meant as a resource for research on the immune response to SARS-CoV-2. Where HLA class I and class II types were available, the types were taken from metadata supplied by the sample provider, not from assay-based typing.

CDR1 and CDR2 were assigned from the germline V gene as SGHRS and YFSETQ. The CDR3 goes from the cysteine to the phenylalanine over 14 residues. The retained sequence is limited to the CDR3, 42 bases, with the frame set at the first base. From V the trimming removes 4 bases and from J it removes 9 bases, while the gene matches leave 12 bases of the junction unaccounted for. TCRbeta CDR3 regions were amplified from genomic DNA using the immunoSEQ Assay, a bias-controlled multiplex PCR. The authors' analysis ran thus. Within the assay, amplification of reference gene primers was used to estimate how many nucleated cells each sample contained. To quantify the absolute abundance of each unique TCRbeta CDR3 rearrangement, sequence reads were collapsed and filtered. Productive Simpson clonality was computed per sample as the square root of Simpson's diversity index over productive rearrangements. In TCRdb, the immuneACCESS table is reduced to in-frame sequences with V and J assigned. These tables do not hold every clone; where another copy was compared, an unresolved V gene accounts for under half, and the others remain unexplained. V, J and clone size derive from that table, while D and trimming were established from the DNA sequence. Present in this sample are 150,000 to 200,000 clones, under 90% of which were seen just once. The top ten clones comprise about 3.4% of the sample.

Enrolling through a virtual design, the prospective study's participants ranged in age from roughly 18 to 100 years and lived across some 22 United States geographic areas. In the prospective study, cohorts were assigned on the basis of participant-reported clinical history obtained from a screening survey and a study questionnaire. Recovered participants in ImmuneRACE Cohort 3 were defined as having two consecutive negative NP/OP PCR tests, clearance from a healthcare professional, or resolution of symptoms. Each participant in the prospective study had whole blood, serum and a nasopharyngeal or oropharyngeal swab collected by mobile phlebotomists. Over a 2-month period, participants in the prospective study had the option of providing additional blood draws and questionnaires. Before DNA extraction, prospective study blood samples were shipped either frozen or at room temperature. A remark on this clone: There is no known antigen for this receptor. Base-call qualities are not available, and no considerably larger clone is one nucleotide away.

The study at large found these results: The amount of clinical and demographic metadata varied by source and participant and was provided uncurated.

The sequence derives from a woman aged 60-75 years who had recovered from COVID-19. The sequence joins TRBV5-1 to TRBJ2-7; 8 middle bases align to TRBD2. Sequencing input: PBMCs or T cells enriched from blood (not recorded which). The CDR3 region reads CASSPGVAGPAQYF. The sequenced DNA: TGCGCCAGCAGCCCCGGGGTAGCGGGGCCCGCGCAGTACTTC.